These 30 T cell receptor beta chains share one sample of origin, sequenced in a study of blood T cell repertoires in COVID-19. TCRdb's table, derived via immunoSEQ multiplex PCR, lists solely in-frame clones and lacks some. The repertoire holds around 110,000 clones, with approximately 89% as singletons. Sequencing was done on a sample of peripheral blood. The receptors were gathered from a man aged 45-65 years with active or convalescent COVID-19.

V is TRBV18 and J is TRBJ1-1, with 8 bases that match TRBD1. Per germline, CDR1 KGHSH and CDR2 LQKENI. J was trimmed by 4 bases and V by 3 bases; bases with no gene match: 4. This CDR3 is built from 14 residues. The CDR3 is CASSPQGAITEAFF. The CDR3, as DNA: TGTGCCAGCTCACCTCAGGGGGCTATCACTGAAGCTTTCTTT.

CDR3: CASSLLEASGRDAYNEQFF. As DNA, the CDR3 is TGTGCCAGCAGTCTTCTTGAGGCTAGCGGGAGAGACGCCTACAATGAGCAGTTCTTC. The chain uses TRBV28 and TRBJ2-1, with TRBD2 matching 10 bases. CDR3 length: 19 amino acids. The V segment lost 5 bases and the J segment 2 bases; nucleotides outside the gene matches: 15. Per the germline V gene, CDR1 is MDHEN and CDR2 is SYDVKM.

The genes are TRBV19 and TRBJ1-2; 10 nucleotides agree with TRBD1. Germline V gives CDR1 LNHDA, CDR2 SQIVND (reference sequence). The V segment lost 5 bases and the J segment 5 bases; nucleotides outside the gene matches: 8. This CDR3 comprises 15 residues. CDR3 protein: CASSQTGGGLYGYTF. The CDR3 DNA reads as TGTGCCAGTAGTCAGACAGGGGGCGGATTGTATGGCTACACCTTC.

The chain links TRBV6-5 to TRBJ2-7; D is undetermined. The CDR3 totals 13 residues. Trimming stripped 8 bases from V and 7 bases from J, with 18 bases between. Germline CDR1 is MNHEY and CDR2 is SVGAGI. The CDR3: CASASFHDTEQYF. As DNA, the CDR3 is TGTGCCAGCGCCTCCTTCCATGACACGGAGCAGTACTTC.

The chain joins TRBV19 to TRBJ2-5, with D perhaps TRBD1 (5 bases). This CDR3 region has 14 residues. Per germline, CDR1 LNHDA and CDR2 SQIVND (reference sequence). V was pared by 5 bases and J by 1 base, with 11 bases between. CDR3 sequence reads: CASSATGIQETQYF. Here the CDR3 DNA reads TGTGCCAGTAGTGCAACAGGCATCCAAGAGACCCAGTACTTC. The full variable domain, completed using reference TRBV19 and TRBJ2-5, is DGGITQSPKYLFRKEGQNVTLSCEQNLNHDAMYWYRQDPGQGLRLIYYSQIVNDFQKGDIAEGYSVSREKKESFPLTVTSAQKNPTAFYLCASSATGIQETQYFGPGTRLLVL.

DNA for the CDR3: TGTGCCAGCAGCTTGGGAAGACGGGACAGCTATGGCTACACCTTC. It codes for CASSLGRRDSYGYTF. The chain employs TRBV5-4 and TRBJ1-2, with 7 bases identical to TRBD1. V shed 0 bases and J 4 bases; nucleotides not matched to a gene: 6. Per germline, CDR1 SGHNT and CDR2 YYREEE (reference sequence). This CDR3 spans 15 amino acids.

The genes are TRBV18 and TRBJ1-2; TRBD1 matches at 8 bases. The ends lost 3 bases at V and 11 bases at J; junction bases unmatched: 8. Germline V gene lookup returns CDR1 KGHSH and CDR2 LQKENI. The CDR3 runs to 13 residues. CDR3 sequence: CASSPGQVPLYTF. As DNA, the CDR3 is TGTGCCAGCTCACCGGGACAGGTCCCCTTATACACCTTC.

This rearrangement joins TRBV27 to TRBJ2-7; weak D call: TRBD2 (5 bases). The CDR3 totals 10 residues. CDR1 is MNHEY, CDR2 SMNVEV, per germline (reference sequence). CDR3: CAISGYEQYF. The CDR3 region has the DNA TGTGCAATATCGGGGTACGAGCAGTACTTC.

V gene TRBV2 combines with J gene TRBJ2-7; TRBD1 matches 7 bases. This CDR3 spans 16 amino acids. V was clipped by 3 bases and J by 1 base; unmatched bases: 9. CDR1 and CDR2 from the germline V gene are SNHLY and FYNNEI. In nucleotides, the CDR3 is TGTGCCAGCAGTGATTCGCCCCGGGACAGTTCCTACGAGCAGTACTTC. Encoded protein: CASSDSPRDSSYEQYF.

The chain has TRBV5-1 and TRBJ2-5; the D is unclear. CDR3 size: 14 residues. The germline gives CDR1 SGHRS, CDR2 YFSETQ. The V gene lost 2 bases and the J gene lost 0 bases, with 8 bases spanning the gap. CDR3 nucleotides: TGCGCCAGCAGCTTTTTCGACAACCAAGAGACCCAGTACTTC. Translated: CASSFFDNQETQYF.

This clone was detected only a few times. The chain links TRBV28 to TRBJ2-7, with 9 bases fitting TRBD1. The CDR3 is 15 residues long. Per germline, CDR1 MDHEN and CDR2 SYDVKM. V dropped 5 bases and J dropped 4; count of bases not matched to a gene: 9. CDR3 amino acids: CASSPQGTGTYEQYF. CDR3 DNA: TGTGCCAGCAGTCCACAGGGGACAGGGACGTACGAGCAGTACTTC.

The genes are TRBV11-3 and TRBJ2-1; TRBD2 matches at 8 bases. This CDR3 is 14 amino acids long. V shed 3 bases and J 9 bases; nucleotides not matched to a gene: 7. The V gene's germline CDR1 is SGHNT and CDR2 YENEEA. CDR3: CASSFREGHAEQFF. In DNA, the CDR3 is TGTGCCAGCAGCTTCCGGGAGGGACATGCTGAGCAGTTCTTC. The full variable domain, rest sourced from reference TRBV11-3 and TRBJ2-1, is EAGVVQSPRYKIIEKKQPVAFWCNPISGHNTLYWYLQNLGQGPELLIRYENEEAVDDSQLPKDRFSAERLKGVDSTLKIQPAELGDSAVYLCASSFREGHAEQFFGPGTRLTVL.

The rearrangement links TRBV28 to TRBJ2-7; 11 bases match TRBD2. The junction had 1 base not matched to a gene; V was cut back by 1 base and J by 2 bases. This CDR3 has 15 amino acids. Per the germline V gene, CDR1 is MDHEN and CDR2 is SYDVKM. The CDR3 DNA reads TGTGCCAGCAGTTTATCGACTAGCGGGGCCTACGAGCAGTACTTC. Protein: CASSLSTSGAYEQYF.

CDR3 DNA: TGTGCCAGCAGCGTAGCTATGACGACCGGGACTAGCGGGAGTCGTCGCACAGATACGCAGTATTTT. It is translated as CASSVAMTTGTSGSRRTDTQYF. This sequence joins TRBV9 and TRBJ2-3, with 14 bases identical to TRBD2. CDR1 SGDLS and CDR2 YYNGEE come from the germline V gene. This CDR3 is built from 22 residues. Trimming cost V 0 bases and J 1 base; bases outside gene matches: 16. The complete variable domain, with remaining parts taken from reference TRBV9 and TRBJ2-3, reads DSGVTQTPKHLITATGQRVTLRCSPRSGDLSVYWYQQSLDQGLQFLIQYYNGEERAKGNILERFSAQQFPDLHSELNLSSLELGDSALYFCASSVAMTTGTSGSRRTDTQYFGPGTRLTVL.

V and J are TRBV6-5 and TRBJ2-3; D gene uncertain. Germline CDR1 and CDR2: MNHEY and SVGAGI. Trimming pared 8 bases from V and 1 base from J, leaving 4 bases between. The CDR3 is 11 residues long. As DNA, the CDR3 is TGTGCCAGCCGAGGCACAGATACGCAGTATTTT. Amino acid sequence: CASRGTDTQYF.

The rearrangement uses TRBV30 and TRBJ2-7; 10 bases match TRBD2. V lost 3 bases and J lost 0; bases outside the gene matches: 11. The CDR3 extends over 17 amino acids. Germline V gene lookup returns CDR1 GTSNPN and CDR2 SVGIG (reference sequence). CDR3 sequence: CAWSPGASGGSSYEQYF. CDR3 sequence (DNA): TGTGCCTGGAGCCCAGGTGCTAGCGGGGGTAGCTCCTACGAGCAGTACTTC.

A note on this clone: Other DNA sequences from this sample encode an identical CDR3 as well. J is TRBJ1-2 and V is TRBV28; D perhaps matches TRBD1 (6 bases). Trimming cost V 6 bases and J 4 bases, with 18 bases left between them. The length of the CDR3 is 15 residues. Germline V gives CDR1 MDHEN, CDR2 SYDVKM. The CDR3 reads CASRPMTGYGYGYTF. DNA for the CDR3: TGTGCCAGCAGACCAATGACAGGATATGGCTATGGCTACACCTTC.

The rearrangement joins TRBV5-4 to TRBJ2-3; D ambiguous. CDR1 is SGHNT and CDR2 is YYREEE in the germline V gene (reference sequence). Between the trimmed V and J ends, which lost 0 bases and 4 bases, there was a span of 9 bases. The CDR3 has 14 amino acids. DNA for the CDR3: TGTGCCAGCAGCTTGGGTACGGCGGCAGATACGCAGTATTTT. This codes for CASSLGTAADTQYF.

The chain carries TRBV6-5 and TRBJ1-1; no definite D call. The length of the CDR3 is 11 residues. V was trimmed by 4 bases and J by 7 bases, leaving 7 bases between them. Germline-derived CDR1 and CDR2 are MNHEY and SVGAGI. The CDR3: CASSSTGEAFF. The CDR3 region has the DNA TGTGCCAGCAGTTCCACGGGTGAAGCTTTCTTT.

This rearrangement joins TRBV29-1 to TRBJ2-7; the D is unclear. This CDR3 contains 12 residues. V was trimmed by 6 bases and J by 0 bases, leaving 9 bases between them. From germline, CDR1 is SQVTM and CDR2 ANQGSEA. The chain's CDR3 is CSVAFSSYEQYF. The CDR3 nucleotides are TGCAGCGTAGCATTTAGCTCCTACGAGCAGTACTTC.

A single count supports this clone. The CDR3 region is CASSDRQGGGNYGYTF. DNA for the CDR3: TGTGCCAGCAGTGACCGACAGGGGGGGGGTAACTATGGCTACACCTTC. This chain uses TRBV25-1 with TRBJ1-2, with TRBD1 matching over 9 bases. Germline CDR1 reads MGHDK; CDR2 reads SYGVNS. V shed 3 bases and J 1 base; nucleotides not matched to a gene: 6. There are 16 residues in the CDR3.

The CDR3, as DNA: TGTGCCAGCAGCTTAGTGGAGAGTAAGACCCAGTACTTC. This gives the protein CASSLVESKTQYF. The chain employs TRBV11-2 and TRBJ2-5; D unclear. V shed 1 base and J shed 6 bases, with 9 bases lying between them. The CDR3 totals 13 residues. Per germline, CDR1 SGHAT and CDR2 FQNNGV. The entire variable domain, with the rest obtained from reference TRBV11-2 and TRBJ2-5, is as follows: EAGVAQSPRYKIIEKRQSVAFWCNPISGHATLYWYQQILGQGPKLLIQFQNNGVVDDSQLPKDRFSAERLKGVDSTLKIQPAKLEDSAVYLCASSLVESKTQYFGPGTRLLVL.

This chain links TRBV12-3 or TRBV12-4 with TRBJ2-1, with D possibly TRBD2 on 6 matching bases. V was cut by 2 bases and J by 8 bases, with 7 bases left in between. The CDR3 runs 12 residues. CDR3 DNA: TGTGCCAGCAGTTTATGGGGGGATGAGCAGTTCTTC. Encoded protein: CASSLWGDEQFF.

The chain's CDR3 is CASSLGKQESTDTQYF. The CDR3 nucleotides read TGTGCCAGCAGCTTAGGAAAGCAAGAGAGCACAGATACGCAGTATTTT. The chain joins TRBV7-8 to TRBJ2-3; no definite D call. The CDR3 spans 16 residues. Trimming took off 1 base at V and 0 bases at J, with 11 bases between the two ends. Germline V lookup: CDR1 SGHVS, CDR2 FQNEAQ.

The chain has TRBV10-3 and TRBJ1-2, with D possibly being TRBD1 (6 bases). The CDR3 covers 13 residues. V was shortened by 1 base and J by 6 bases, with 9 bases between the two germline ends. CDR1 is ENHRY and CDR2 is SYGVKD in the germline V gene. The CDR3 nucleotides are TGTGCCATCAGTGAGTACAGGGCTGATGGCTACACCTTC. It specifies CAISEYRADGYTF.

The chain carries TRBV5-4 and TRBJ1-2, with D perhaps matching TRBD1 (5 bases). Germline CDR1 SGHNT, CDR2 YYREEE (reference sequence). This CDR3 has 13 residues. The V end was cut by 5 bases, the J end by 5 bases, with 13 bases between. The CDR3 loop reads CASSGARTYGYTF. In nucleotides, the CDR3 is TGTGCCAGCAGTGGGGCCCGCACTTATGGCTACACCTTC. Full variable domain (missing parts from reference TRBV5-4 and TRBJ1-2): ETGVTQSPTHLIKTRGQQVTLRCSSQSGHNTVSWYQQALGQGPQFIFQYYREEENGRGNFPPRFSGLQFPNYSSELNVNALELDDSALYLCASSGARTYGYTFGSGTRLTVV.

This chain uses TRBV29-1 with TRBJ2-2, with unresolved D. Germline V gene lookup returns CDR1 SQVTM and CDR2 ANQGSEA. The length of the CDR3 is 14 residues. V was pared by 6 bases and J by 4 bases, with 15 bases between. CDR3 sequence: CSVERDDTTGELFF. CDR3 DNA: TGCAGCGTGGAACGAGACGACACCACCGGGGAGCTGTTTTTT.

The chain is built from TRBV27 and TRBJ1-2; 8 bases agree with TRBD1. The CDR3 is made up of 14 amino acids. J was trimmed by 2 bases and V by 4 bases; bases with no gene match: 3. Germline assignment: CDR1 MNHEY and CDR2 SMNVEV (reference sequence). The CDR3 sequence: CASSSGGSNYGYTF. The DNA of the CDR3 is TGTGCCAGCAGTTCAGGGGGCTCGAACTATGGCTACACCTTC.

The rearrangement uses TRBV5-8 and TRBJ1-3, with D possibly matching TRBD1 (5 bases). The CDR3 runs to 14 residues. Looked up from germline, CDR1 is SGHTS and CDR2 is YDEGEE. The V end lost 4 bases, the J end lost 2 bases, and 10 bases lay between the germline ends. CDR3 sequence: CASSPTATGNTIYF. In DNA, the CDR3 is TGTGCCAGCAGCCCGACAGCGACTGGAAACACCATATATTTT.

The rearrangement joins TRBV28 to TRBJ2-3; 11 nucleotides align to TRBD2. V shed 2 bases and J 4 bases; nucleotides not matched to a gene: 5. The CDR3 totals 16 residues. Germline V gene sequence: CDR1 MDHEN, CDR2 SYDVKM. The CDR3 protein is CASSLALAGVSDTQYF. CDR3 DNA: TGTGCCAGCAGTTTAGCACTAGCGGGAGTTTCAGATACGCAGTATTTT.